The following is a TCR beta chain sequence with its context. This record belongs to a study of blood T cells in healthy people across ages. The CDR3 contains 12 residues. The V gene's germline CDR1 is SEHNR and CDR2 FQNEAQ (reference sequence). V gave up 3 bases and J gave up 8 bases, with 8 bases separating them. Extraction of total RNA produced a minimum of 5 micrograms from each sample. The authors ran a second PCR of about 6 to 12 cycles using a sample-barcoded 5' primer and a J-beta primer mix. TCRdb ran MiXCR on the 5' RACE reads and lists one entry per CDR3 protein. The table lists some 1.4 million distinct CDR3 sequences, approximately 40% of them singletons.

The chain has TRBV7-9 and TRBJ2-1; tentative D call: TRBD2 (5 bases). This TCR derives from a woman aged 18-30 years in good health. Sequences were obtained from blood. The CDR3: CASSFFSDEQFF. Here the CDR3 DNA reads TGTGCCAGCAGCTTCTTTAGCGATGAGCAGTTCTTC.